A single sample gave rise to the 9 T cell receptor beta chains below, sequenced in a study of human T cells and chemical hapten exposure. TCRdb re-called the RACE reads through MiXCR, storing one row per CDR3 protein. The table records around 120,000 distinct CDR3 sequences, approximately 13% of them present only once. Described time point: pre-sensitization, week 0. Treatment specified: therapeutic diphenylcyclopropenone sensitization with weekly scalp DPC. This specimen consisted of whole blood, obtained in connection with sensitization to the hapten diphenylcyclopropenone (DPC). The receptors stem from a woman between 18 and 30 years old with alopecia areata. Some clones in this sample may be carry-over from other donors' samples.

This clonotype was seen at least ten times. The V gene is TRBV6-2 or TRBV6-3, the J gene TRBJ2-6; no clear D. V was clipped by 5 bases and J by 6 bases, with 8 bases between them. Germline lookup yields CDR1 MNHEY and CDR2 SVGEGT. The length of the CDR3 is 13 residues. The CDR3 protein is CASSQTPANVLTF. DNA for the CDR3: TGTGCCAGCAGTCAGACTCCGGCCAACGTCCTGACTTTC.

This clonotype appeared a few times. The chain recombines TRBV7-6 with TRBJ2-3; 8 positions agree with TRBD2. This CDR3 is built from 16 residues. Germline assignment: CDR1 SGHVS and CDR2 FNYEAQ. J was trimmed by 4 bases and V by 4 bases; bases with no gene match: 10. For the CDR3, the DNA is TGTGCCAGCAGCTCTGGGCTAGCGGGCAGGGCAGATACGCAGTATTTT. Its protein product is CASSSGLAGRADTQYF.

The CDR3 DNA reads TGTGCCAGCAGCCCCGACCTAGCGGGGGGTAGGGATACGCAGTATTTT. Amino acid sequence: CASSPDLAGGRDTQYF. The chain has TRBV7-3 and TRBJ2-3; 11 nucleotides match TRBD2. The CDR3 covers 16 residues. Germline assignment: CDR1 SGHTA and CDR2 FQGTGA. Trimming at V came to 5 bases and at J to 6 bases, leaving 10 bases not matched to a gene. The full variable domain, in which reference TRBV7-3 and TRBJ2-3 provide the parts outside the CDR3, is GAGVSQTPSNKVTEKGKYVELRCDPISGHTALYWYRQSLGQGPEFLIYFQGTGAADDSGLPNDRFFAVRPEGSVSTLKIQRTERGDSAVYLCASSPDLAGGRDTQYFGPGTRLTVL.

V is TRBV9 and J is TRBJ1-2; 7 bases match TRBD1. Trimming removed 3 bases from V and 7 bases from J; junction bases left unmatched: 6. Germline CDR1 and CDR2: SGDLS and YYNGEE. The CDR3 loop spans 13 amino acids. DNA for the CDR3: TGTGCCAGCAGCGCGACAGGGAGAATTGGCTACACCTTC. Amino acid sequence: CASSATGRIGYTF.

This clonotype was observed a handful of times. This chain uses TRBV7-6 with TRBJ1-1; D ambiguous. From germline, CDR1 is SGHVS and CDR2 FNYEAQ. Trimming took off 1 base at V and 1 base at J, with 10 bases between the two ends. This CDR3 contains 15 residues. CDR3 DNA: TGTGCCAGCAGCTTAGTGACGGGCTCGAACACTGAAGCTTTCTTT. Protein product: CASSLVTGSNTEAFF.

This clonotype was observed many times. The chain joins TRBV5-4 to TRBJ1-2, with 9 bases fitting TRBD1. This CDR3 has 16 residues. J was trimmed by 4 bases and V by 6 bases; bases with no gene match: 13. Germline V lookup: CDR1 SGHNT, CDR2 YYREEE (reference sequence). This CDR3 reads CASTSRDRAFGYGYTF. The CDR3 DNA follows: TGTGCCAGCACCTCCCGGGACAGGGCTTTTGGCTATGGCTACACCTTC.

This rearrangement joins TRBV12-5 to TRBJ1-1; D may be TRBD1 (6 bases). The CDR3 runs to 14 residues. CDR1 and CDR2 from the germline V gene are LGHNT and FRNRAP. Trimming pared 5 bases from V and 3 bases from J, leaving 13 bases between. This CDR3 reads CASGLAPGDTEAFF. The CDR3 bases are TGTGCTAGTGGTCTGGCCCCAGGGGACACTGAAGCTTTCTTT.

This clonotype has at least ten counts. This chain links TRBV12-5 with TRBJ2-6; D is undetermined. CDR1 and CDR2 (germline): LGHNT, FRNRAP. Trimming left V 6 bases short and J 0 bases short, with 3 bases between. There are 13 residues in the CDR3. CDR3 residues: CASGVSGANVLTF. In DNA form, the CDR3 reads TGTGCTAGTGGCGTCTCTGGGGCCAACGTCCTGACTTTC. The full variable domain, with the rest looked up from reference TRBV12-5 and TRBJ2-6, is DARVTQTPRHKVTEMGQEVTMRCQPILGHNTVFWYRQTMMQGLELLAYFRNRAPLDDSGMPKDRFSAEMPDATLATLKIQPSEPRDSAVYFCASGVSGANVLTFGAGSRLTVL.

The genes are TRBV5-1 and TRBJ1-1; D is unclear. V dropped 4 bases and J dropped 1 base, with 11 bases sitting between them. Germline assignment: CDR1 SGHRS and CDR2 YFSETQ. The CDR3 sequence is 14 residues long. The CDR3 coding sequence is TGCGCCAGCAGCCCAACGAGACAGAACACTGAAGCTTTCTTT. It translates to CASSPTRQNTEAFF.